This is a list of T cell receptor beta chains from one sample in a study of T cells in localized non-small cell lung cancer. Produced via immunoSEQ multiplex PCR; TCRdb's table is partial and in-frame only. The sample comprises fewer than 3,000 clones, about 35% of which are singletons, and less than 15% rests with the top ten. The source was lung tumor tissue, collected before any cancer treatment. These receptors all stem from a man between 40 and 75 years old with stage II lung adenocarcinoma. The CDR3 runs from the conserved cysteine through the conserved F or W. The D gene is left open where the match is weak. The size of a clone is reported for some rows only, either as once, few or many, or as a class for expanded clones.

.	TRBV4-1	TRBJ2-5	.	TGCGCCAGCAGCCAACAGGGGTCGGTAGAGACCCAGTACTTC	CASSQQGSVETQYF
medium-sized	TRBV11-3	TRBJ1-1	.	TGTGCCAGCGAAACAGGACAGTTGGGGAACACTGAAGCTTTCTTT	CASETGQLGNTEAFF
.	TRBV30	TRBJ2-3	.	TGTGCCTGGGGAAGGGGGGACTCTTTGAGTACCACAGATACGCAGTATTTT	CAWGRGDSLSTTDTQYF
.	TRBV10-3	TRBJ2-1	TRBD2	TGTGCCATCAGTGAGTCGAAGGGCGGGGGGAAGTACAATGAGCAGTTCTTC	CAISESKGGGKYNEQFF
.	TRBV18	TRBJ2-7	.	TGTGCCAGCTCACCAACCCCACCTGGTGGGGTCCTCCCCGAGCAGTACTTC	CASSPTPPGGVLPEQYF
.	TRBV1	TRBJ2-1	.	TGCGCCAGCAGCCAAGTGGGACCAGCGGGCGGTGGGGATGAGCAGTTCTTC	CASSQVGPAGGGDEQFF
medium-sized	TRBV6-8	TRBJ1-1	.	TGTGCCAGCAGGGGGAAACAGTGGAAACCTGAAGCTTTCTTT	CASRGKQWKPEAFF
few	TRBV6-8	TRBJ2-7	TRBD2	TGTGCCAGCACCAAGAGCGGGGCGAAAACCATCTACGAGCAGTACTTC	CASTKSGAKTIYEQYF
medium-sized	TRBV11-3	TRBJ2-5	TRBD2	TGTGCCAGCAGCCGGACTAGCGGGGATCAAGAGACCCAGTACTTC	CASSRTSGDQETQYF
.	TRBV7-4	TRBJ2-6	.	TGTGCCAGCAGCGTGGAGGGCACTGGGGCCAACGTCCTGACTTTC	CASSVEGTGANVLTF
.	TRBV9	TRBJ1-6	TRBD1	TGTGCCAGCAGCAACCTACCAGGGGGGAATTCACCCCTCCACTTT	CASSNLPGGNSPLHF
.	TRBV11-3	TRBJ2-7	.	TGTGCCAGCAGCTTAGAGGGACACGCTTCCTACGAGCAGTACTTC	CASSLEGHASYEQYF
.	TRBV6-8	TRBJ2-3	.	TGTGCCAGCAGTGCCAGTAGGACAGATACGCAGTATTTT	CASSASRTDTQYF
.	TRBV18	TRBJ2-7	.	TGTGCCAGCTCACGGTGGCAGACCTACGAGCAGTACTTC	CASSRWQTYEQYF
.	TRBV18	TRBJ1-6	TRBD1	TGTGCCAGTTCACCTAAAGACAGGGAGAATTCACCCCTCCACTTT	CASSPKDRENSPLHF
few	TRBV6-8	TRBJ1-3	.	TGTGCCAGCCGGGAGGGAGCCTTACAATCTGGAAACACCATATATTTT	CASREGALQSGNTIYF
few	TRBV11-3	TRBJ1-1	.	TGTGCCAGCAAAGGGGGGGCAGGGCGGAACACTGAAGCTTTCTTT	CASKGGAGRNTEAFF
few	TRBV5-1	TRBJ2-1	.	TGCGCCAGCAGCCCGTACAGCTCCTACAATGAGCAGTTCTTC	CASSPYSSYNEQFF